A selection of T cell receptor beta chains follows, all from one sample in a study of cytomegalovirus exposure and HLA in healthy donors. TCRdb's table, derived via immunoSEQ multiplex PCR, lists solely in-frame clones and lacks some. The data show 210,000 or so clones, roughly 84% seen once. Sequenced material: PBMCs. The source is a human donor in good health. CDR3s include the opening cysteine and the closing phenylalanine or tryptophan. D genes are given only for firm matches. Some rows mark clone size as missing; the rest say once, few, many or name a class of expanded clone.

V: TRBV12-2
J: TRBJ1-5
D: .
size: .
CDR3: CASRLAGKYSNQPQHF
DNA: TGTGCAAGTCGCTTAGCTGGCAAATATAGCAATCAGCCCCAGCATTTT

V: TRBV10-1
J: TRBJ2-1
D: TRBD2
size: .
CDR3: CASSGGRPYNEQFF
DNA: TGCGCCAGCAGTGGCGGGAGACCCTACAATGAGCAGTTCTTC

V: TRBV20-1
J: TRBJ1-5
D: .
size: once
CDR3: CSARDRQPQHF
DNA: TGCAGTGCTAGGGACAGACAGCCCCAGCATTTT

V: TRBV5-1
J: TRBJ2-2
D: TRBD2
size: .
CDR3: CASRLAGVGTGELFF
DNA: TGCGCCAGCAGACTAGCGGGAGTTGGGACCGGGGAGCTGTTTTTT

V: TRBV6-1
J: TRBJ1-1
D: .
size: .
CDR3: CASSLSGDSPDAFF
DNA: TGTGCCAGCAGTTTATCCGGGGACTCCCCCGACGCTTTCTTT

V: TRBV28
J: TRBJ2-7
D: TRBD1
size: .
CDR3: CASSSPTGREQYF
DNA: TGTGCCAGCAGTTCTCCGACAGGGCGCGAGCAGTACTTC

V: TRBV27
J: TRBJ2-5
D: TRBD1
size: once
CDR3: CASSSSETGEETQYF
DNA: TGTGCCAGCAGTTCGTCCGAGACAGGGGAAGAGACCCAGTACTTC

V: TRBV7-6
J: TRBJ1-2
D: .
size: .
CDR3: CASSLLGGNYGYTF
DNA: TGTGCCAGCAGCTTATTGGGGGGTAACTATGGCTACACCTTC

V: TRBV7-3
J: TRBJ2-3
D: .
size: .
CDR3: CASSLRGGTDTQYF
DNA: TGTGCCAGCAGCTTACGAGGCGGCACAGATACGCAGTATTTT

V: TRBV9
J: TRBJ1-1
D: .
size: .
CDR3: CASSVEGVGGTEAFF
DNA: TGTGCCAGCAGCGTAGAAGGGGTGGGGGGCACTGAAGCTTTCTTT

V: TRBV10-3
J: TRBJ2-7
D: .
size: .
CDR3: CAITQQDGAYEQYF
DNA: TGTGCCATCACTCAACAGGACGGAGCCTACGAGCAGTACTTC

V: TRBV2
J: TRBJ2-7
D: TRBD1
size: .
CDR3: CASRDRGLFEQYF
DNA: TGTGCCAGCAGGGACAGGGGTCTGTTCGAGCAGTACTTC

V: TRBV7-9
J: TRBJ2-7
D: .
size: .
CDR3: CASSLEGKTGLADYEQYF
DNA: TGTGCCAGCAGCTTAGAGGGAAAAACGGGACTCGCGGACTACGAGCAGTACTTC

V: TRBV28
J: TRBJ2-3
D: TRBD2
size: .
CDR3: CASSLAGGDTQYF
DNA: TGTGCCAGCAGTTTAGCGGGAGGTGATACGCAGTATTTT

V: TRBV4-2
J: TRBJ1-1
D: TRBD1
size: .
CDR3: CASSSTRDRGTRNTEAFF
DNA: TGTGCCAGCAGCTCCACACGGGACAGGGGAACAAGGAACACTGAAGCTTTCTTT

V: TRBV9
J: TRBJ2-7
D: TRBD2
size: .
CDR3: CASSVEANTGTISYEQYF
DNA: TGTGCCAGCAGCGTAGAAGCCAATACCGGGACTATCTCGTACGAGCAGTACTTC

V: TRBV13
J: TRBJ2-7
D: TRBD1
size: few
CDR3: CASSPTGGWGDEQYF
DNA: TGTGCCAGCAGCCCCACAGGGGGGTGGGGAGACGAGCAGTACTTC

V: TRBV14
J: TRBJ2-2
D: TRBD2
size: .
CDR3: CASSQIAGAGELFF
DNA: TGTGCCAGCAGCCAGATAGCGGGAGCCGGGGAGCTGTTTTTT

V: TRBV7-9
J: TRBJ2-1
D: TRBD2
size: .
CDR3: CASSLRPLAGGRHEQFF
DNA: TGTGCCAGCAGCTTAAGACCCTTAGCGGGAGGGAGACATGAGCAGTTCTTC

V: TRBV19
J: TRBJ2-1
D: TRBD1
size: few
CDR3: CASSMQGALNEQFF
DNA: TGTGCCAGTAGTATGCAGGGGGCCCTCAATGAGCAGTTCTTC

V: TRBV7-6
J: TRBJ2-7
D: TRBD1
size: once
CDR3: CASSAGQGAGEQYF
DNA: TGTGCCAGCAGCGCTGGTCAGGGGGCGGGCGAGCAGTACTTC

V: TRBV4-1
J: TRBJ2-7
D: .
size: .
CDR3: CASSQDRAGTLGEQYF
DNA: TGCGCCAGCAGCCAAGATAGGGCGGGAACCTTGGGAGAGCAGTACTTC

V: TRBV28
J: TRBJ2-3
D: TRBD1
size: once
CDR3: CASSFSGTGDPLGTDTQYF
DNA: TGTGCCAGCAGTTTCTCCGGGACAGGGGATCCTCTTGGCACAGATACGCAGTATTTT

V: TRBV27
J: TRBJ2-7
D: TRBD2
size: .
CDR3: CASSSQSITGGPREQYF
DNA: TGTGCCAGCAGTTCCCAATCCATAACGGGAGGGCCTCGCGAGCAGTACTTC

V: TRBV25-1
J: TRBJ2-2
D: .
size: .
CDR3: CASVQGAGGELFF
DNA: TGTGCCAGCGTTCAGGGCGCCGGCGGGGAGCTGTTTTTT

V: TRBV9
J: TRBJ2-7
D: TRBD2
size: .
CDR3: CASSVGLAGGSLYF
DNA: TGTGCCAGCAGCGTAGGACTAGCGGGAGGGTCACTGTACTTC

V: TRBV5-1
J: TRBJ2-6
D: .
size: .
CDR3: CASSLGQLNSGANVLTF
DNA: TGCGCCAGCAGCTTGGGACAGCTCAACTCTGGGGCCAACGTCCTGACTTTC

V: TRBV5-8
J: TRBJ2-5
D: TRBD2
size: .
CDR3: CASSLGGTRQETQYF
DNA: TGTGCCAGCAGCTTGGGGGGGACTAGGCAAGAGACCCAGTACTTC

V: TRBV6-5
J: TRBJ1-3
D: .
size: .
CDR3: CASSTRDTGNTIYF
DNA: TGTGCCAGCAGTACCCGGGACACAGGAAACACCATATATTTT

V: TRBV29-1
J: TRBJ2-1
D: TRBD1
size: .
CDR3: CSVEPGTGRFEQFF
DNA: TGCAGCGTTGAACCAGGGACAGGGAGATTTGAGCAGTTCTTC

V: TRBV2
J: TRBJ1-5
D: .
size: .
CDR3: CASSAEGNQPQHF
DNA: TGTGCCAGCAGTGCGGAGGGCAATCAGCCCCAGCATTTT

V: TRBV10-3
J: TRBJ1-2
D: .
size: .
CDR3: CAISDGERYGYTF
DNA: TGTGCCATCAGTGACGGGGAGAGGTATGGCTACACCTTC

V: TRBV28
J: TRBJ2-7
D: .
size: .
CDR3: CASSLRGLEGYEQYF
DNA: TGTGCCAGCAGTTTACGCGGCTTGGAGGGCTACGAGCAGTACTTC

V: TRBV5-1
J: TRBJ2-7
D: .
size: .
CDR3: CASSLGLASYEQYF
DNA: TGCGCCAGCAGCTTAGGGCTAGCGTCCTACGAGCAGTACTTC

V: TRBV19
J: TRBJ2-7
D: TRBD2
size: .
CDR3: CASSRGLVGGEQYF
DNA: TGTGCCAGTAGTCGGGGACTAGTTGGGGGCGAGCAGTACTTC

V: TRBV7-3
J: TRBJ2-1
D: TRBD2
size: .
CDR3: CASSSGLAGYNEQFF
DNA: TGTGCCAGCAGCTCGGGACTAGCGGGCTACAATGAGCAGTTCTTC

V: TRBV28
J: TRBJ1-2
D: .
size: .
CDR3: CASSWNVGTTYGYTF
DNA: TGTGCCAGCAGTTGGAACGTCGGGACTACCTATGGCTACACCTTC

V: TRBV9
J: TRBJ2-6
D: .
size: .
CDR3: CASSVPGANVLTF
DNA: TGTGCCAGCTCTGTTCCTGGGGCCAACGTCCTGACTTTC

V: TRBV6-6
J: TRBJ1-3
D: TRBD1
size: .
CDR3: CASSRTGGNTIYF
DNA: TGTGCCAGCAGCCGGACAGGGGGCAACACCATATATTTT

V: TRBV5-1
J: TRBJ1-2
D: TRBD1
size: .
CDR3: CASSSDRGLGGYTF
DNA: TGCGCCAGCAGCTCGGACAGGGGATTGGGCGGCTACACCTTC

V: TRBV2
J: TRBJ2-2
D: .
size: .
CDR3: CASSERLRNTGELFF
DNA: TGTGCCAGCAGTGAGCGTCTGAGAAACACCGGGGAGCTGTTTTTT

V: TRBV2
J: TRBJ2-5
D: .
size: few
CDR3: CASSGQHQETQYF
DNA: TGTGCCAGCAGTGGACAGCACCAAGAGACCCAGTACTTC

V: TRBV28
J: TRBJ1-1
D: TRBD1
size: once
CDR3: CASSPWTGVNTEAFF
DNA: TGTGCCAGCAGTCCCTGGACAGGGGTGAACACTGAAGCTTTCTTT

V: TRBV6-5
J: TRBJ1-1
D: .
size: .
CDR3: CASSGTGSRLDAFF
DNA: TGTGCCAGCAGCGGTACAGGGAGTAGATTGGATGCTTTCTTT

V: TRBV2
J: TRBJ1-1
D: .
size: few
CDR3: CASSQNRDTEAFF
DNA: TGTGCCAGCAGCCAGAACAGGGACACTGAAGCTTTCTTT

V: TRBV29-1
J: TRBJ2-1
D: .
size: .
CDR3: CSVRETGSNEQFF
DNA: TGCAGCGTCCGCGAGACTGGGTCGAATGAGCAGTTCTTC

V: TRBV10-2
J: TRBJ1-3
D: TRBD1
size: .
CDR3: CASSAGQVASGNTIYF
DNA: TGCGCCAGCAGTGCAGGACAGGTGGCCTCTGGAAACACCATATATTTT

V: TRBV5-1
J: TRBJ2-1
D: .
size: .
CDR3: CASSLTRIQFF
DNA: TGCGCCAGCAGCCTGACTAGAATTCAGTTCTTC

V: TRBV7-7
J: TRBJ2-7
D: .
size: .
CDR3: CASSSSTNPYEQYF
DNA: TGTGCTAGCAGCTCGAGTACGAACCCCTACGAGCAGTACTTC

V: TRBV5-1
J: TRBJ2-7
D: TRBD1
size: .
CDR3: CASSDGTGTYEQYF
DNA: TGCGCCAGCAGCGATGGGACAGGGACATACGAGCAGTACTTC

V: TRBV19
J: TRBJ1-2
D: .
size: .
CDR3: CASSIGGRANYGYTF
DNA: TGTGCCAGTAGTATAGGGGGCCGCGCTAACTATGGCTACACCTTC

V: TRBV30
J: TRBJ1-1
D: .
size: .
CDR3: CAWREGLTNTEAFF
DNA: TGTGCCTGGAGGGAGGGGTTAACGAACACTGAAGCTTTCTTT

V: TRBV6-4
J: TRBJ2-2
D: .
size: .
CDR3: CASSDSGETGELFF
DNA: TGTGCCAGCAGTGACTCGGGAGAAACCGGGGAGCTGTTTTTT

V: TRBV1
J: TRBJ2-7
D: .
size: .
CDR3: CTSSQEEASSVLGPYEQYF
DNA: TGCACCAGCAGCCAAGAGGAAGCTAGCTCGGTCCTCGGCCCCTACGAGCAGTACTTC